This T cell receptor beta chain was captured in a study of blood T cell repertoires in COVID-19. Study-level background: PBMCs, B-cell-depleted T cells, or T cells were the source of the cDNA or gDNA that made up the material.

The CDR3 is made up of 13 amino acids. Germline lookup yields CDR1 MDHEN and CDR2 SYDVKM. Trimming cost V 6 bases and J 6 bases, with 9 bases left between them. In the original analysis: Nucleated cell number was recorded as an estimate derived from reference gene primer amplification. Measured with immunoSEQ multiplex PCR; TCRdb has only the in-frame clones, and not every one. V, J and clone size were drawn from that table, and D and trimming were deduced from the DNA. The sample includes some 200,000 clones, around 83% of them seen just once. The chain carries TRBV28 and TRBJ1-6; D is unclear. The TCR originated in a human donor in a cohort sampled during active COVID-19. Sequenced: peripheral blood. The CDR3 DNA reads as TGTGCCAGCAGGCAGATAGCTAATTCACCCCTCCACTTT. The encoded protein is CASRQIANSPLHF.